These 16 T cell receptor beta chains share one sample of origin, sequenced in a study of blood T cell repertoires in COVID-19 (dated by TCRdb to about 2020). The library came from the immunoSEQ multiplex PCR assay. This is the immuneACCESS table as TCRdb keeps it, with only in-frame sequences that have V and J called. A part of the clones is gone; compared with another copy, unresolved V genes explain less than half, and the rest is unexplained. This sample has 490,000 or so clones in its table, and around 89% of those were observed once. The top ten hold about 2% of the sample. Sequencing was performed on PBMCs or T cells enriched from blood (not recorded which). Source of these receptors: a woman aged 40 to 50 who had recovered from COVID-19.

The rearrangement links TRBV10-3 to TRBJ2-5; D uncertain. Trimming left V 5 bases short and J 3 bases short, with 7 bases between. The CDR3 sequence is 12 residues long. Germline V CDR1 and CDR2: ENHRY, SYGVKD. In nucleotides, the CDR3 is TGTGCCATCAGTAGTTTAGAAGAGACCCAGTACTTC. Translating it yields CAISSLEETQYF.

Details on this clone: The same CDR3 can be traced to other DNA sequences in this sample. V usage is TRBV6-2 or TRBV6-3 and J usage is TRBJ2-2; 9 bases map to TRBD1. V dropped 4 bases and J dropped 3; count of bases not matched to a gene: 3. CDR1 and CDR2 from the germline V gene are MNHEY and SVGEGT. CDR3 size: 15 residues. In DNA form, the CDR3 reads TGTGCCAGCAGTTGGGGACAGGGAGACACCGGGGAGCTGTTTTTT. Amino acid sequence: CASSWGQGDTGELFF.

The chain links TRBV19 to TRBJ2-1; 12 positions match TRBD2. Germline V gene lookup returns CDR1 LNHDA and CDR2 SQIVND (reference sequence). There are 19 residues in the CDR3. Trimming took 0 bases from V and 4 from J; bases not matched to a gene: 10. CDR3 protein: CASSIDRLAGVRAYNEQFF. The CDR3, as DNA: TGTGCCAGTAGTATAGATCGACTAGCGGGAGTAAGGGCATACAATGAGCAGTTCTTC. Combining the CDR3 with reference TRBV19 and TRBJ2-1 gives the whole variable domain DGGITQSPKYLFRKEGQNVTLSCEQNLNHDAMYWYRQDPGQGLRLIYYSQIVNDFQKGDIAEGYSVSREKKESFPLTVTSAQKNPTAFYLCASSIDRLAGVRAYNEQFFGPGTRLTVL.

The CDR3 nucleotides read TGTGCCAGCAGTTTTTTAAACAGGGGGCTTGGCTACACCTTC. This encodes CASSFLNRGLGYTF. The chain couples TRBV27 to TRBJ1-2; 9 nucleotides agree with TRBD1. CDR1 is MNHEY, CDR2 SMNVEV, per germline (reference sequence). V lost 3 bases, J lost 7 bases, and 6 bases stayed unmatched. This CDR3 has 14 amino acids.

The chain joins TRBV6-5 to TRBJ2-2; D uncertain. V lost 8 bases, J lost 3 bases, and 16 bases lay in between. This CDR3 contains 15 residues. Looked up from germline, CDR1 is MNHEY and CDR2 is SVGAGI. The DNA of the CDR3 is TGTGCCAGCCTGGTTAGTCCCCTCGACACCGGGGAGCTGTTTTTT. Residues: CASLVSPLDTGELFF.

The chain links TRBV5-4 to TRBJ2-1; tentative D call: TRBD1 (5 bases). Deletions cut 6 bases from V and 6 bases from J, with 16 bases between. The germline V gene encodes CDR1 SGHNT and CDR2 YYREEE (reference sequence). The CDR3 is 14 amino acids. CDR3 coding DNA: TGTGCCAGCAACCTTGGGTACAGGTCCAATGAGCAGTTCTTC. Translated, it gives CASNLGYRSNEQFF.

The count of this clone is one. The rearrangement uses TRBV19 and TRBJ1-5; D is ambiguous. The CDR3 is 15 residues long. The V end was cut by 3 bases, the J end by 3 bases, with 12 bases between. CDR1 is LNHDA and CDR2 is SQIVND in the germline V gene (reference sequence). CDR3 amino acids: CASSIIQNDNQPQHF. The DNA of the CDR3 is TGTGCCAGTAGTATTATACAGAACGACAATCAGCCCCAGCATTTT.

The gene calls are TRBV7-2 and TRBJ2-7; the match to TRBD2 covers 14 bases. The germline gives CDR1 SGHTA, CDR2 FQGNSA. V lost 4 bases and J lost 6; bases outside the gene matches: 5. The CDR3 has 15 residues. The CDR3 here is CASSWGTSGRSEQYF. CDR3 in DNA: TGTGCCAGCAGCTGGGGGACTAGCGGGAGAAGCGAGCAGTACTTC. The full variable domain, rest sourced from reference TRBV7-2 and TRBJ2-7, is GAGVSQSPSNKVTEKGKDVELRCDPISGHTALYWYRQSLGQGLEFLIYFQGNSAPDKSGLPSDRFSAERTGGSVSTLTIQRTQQEDSAVYLCASSWGTSGRSEQYFGPGTRLTVT.

The chain has TRBV24-1 and TRBJ2-1, with TRBD2 matching over 8 bases. The junction had 5 bases not matched to a gene; V was cut back by 5 bases and J by 6 bases. Germline values: CDR1 KGHDR, CDR2 SFDVKD. The CDR3 spans 14 residues. The CDR3 DNA follows: TGTGCCACCAGTGGCGGGAGGAGGGGCAATGAGCAGTTCTTC. This codes for CATSGGRRGNEQFF.

Here the CDR3 DNA reads TGTGCCAGCAGCCCCCCCGGAGCCAAAAACATTCAGTACTTC. Amino acid sequence: CASSPPGAKNIQYF. This chain connects TRBV7-8 to TRBJ2-4; no firm D call. Germline V CDR1 and CDR2: SGHVS, FQNEAQ. The CDR3 has 14 amino acids. V lost 5 bases, J lost 0 bases, and 8 bases lay in between.

The J gene is TRBJ1-4, the V gene TRBV6-1, with no clear D. Per germline, CDR1 MNHNS and CDR2 SASEGT. The V and J ends lost 3 bases and 6 bases respectively, with 11 bases between them. The CDR3 spans 14 residues. The CDR3: CASSDAIADEKLFF. The CDR3 bases are TGTGCCAGCAGTGATGCAATCGCGGATGAAAAACTGTTTTTT.

The V call is TRBV12-3 or TRBV12-4, the J call TRBJ1-3; 7 bases agree with TRBD1. The CDR3 has 13 amino acids. The V gene end was trimmed by 6 bases and the J gene end by 4 bases; junction bases not matched to a gene: 3. The CDR3 here is CASSPGQGNTIYF. CDR3 nucleotides: TGTGCCAGCAGCCCGGGACAGGGAAACACCATATATTTT.

V and J are TRBV5-1 and TRBJ1-2; maybe TRBD1 (6 bases). Trimming stripped 4 bases from V and 3 bases from J, with 16 bases between. CDR3 length: 15 residues. The germline gives CDR1 SGHRS, CDR2 YFSETQ. CDR3 nucleotide sequence: TGCGCCAGCAGCCTAGGCCCCGGACAGTACTATGGCTACACCTTC. It is translated as CASSLGPGQYYGYTF. The full variable domain, rest sourced from reference TRBV5-1 and TRBJ1-2, is KAGVTQTPRYLIKTRGQQVTLSCSPISGHRSVSWYQQTPGQGLQFLFEYFSETQRNKGNFPGRFSGRQFSNSRSEMNVSTLELGDSALYLCASSLGPGQYYGYTFGSGTRLTVV.

This clone was recorded once. This chain joins TRBV9 and TRBJ1-1, with D perhaps matching TRBD1 (6 bases). V lost 4 bases and J 0 bases, leaving 16 bases between the germline ends. This CDR3 contains 16 residues. The V gene's germline CDR1 is SGDLS and CDR2 YYNGEE. The CDR3 spells CASSTPPTGLNTEAFF. The CDR3 bases are TGTGCCAGCAGCACCCCACCGACAGGACTGAACACTGAAGCTTTCTTT.

A remark on this clone: At the DNA level, this CDR3 is encoded by other sequences in the same sample as well. This rearrangement joins TRBV3-1 (or the pseudogene TRBV3-2) to TRBJ1-3; no clear D gene. V lost 3 bases, J lost 0 bases, and 6 bases lay in between. Germline CDR1 LGHDT, CDR2 YNNKEL (reference sequence). This CDR3 is 14 amino acids long. Written as DNA, the CDR3 is TGTGCCAGCAGCCACTTGAGCTCTGGAAACACCATATATTTT. Residues: CASSHLSSGNTIYF.

The chain has TRBV19 and TRBJ1-3, with 8 positions matching TRBD1. The CDR3 totals 13 residues. V lost 7 bases, J lost 7 bases, and 6 bases stayed unmatched. Germline values: CDR1 LNHDA, CDR2 SQIVND (reference sequence). The CDR3 nucleotides are TGTGCCAGTAACCCAGGGGGCGCGAACACCATATATTTT. This codes for CASNPGGANTIYF. The entire variable domain, with the rest obtained from reference TRBV19 and TRBJ1-3, is as follows: DGGITQSPKYLFRKEGQNVTLSCEQNLNHDAMYWYRQDPGQGLRLIYYSQIVNDFQKGDIAEGYSVSREKKESFPLTVTSAQKNPTAFYLCASNPGGANTIYFGEGSWLTVV.